This T cell receptor beta chain was recovered during a study of blood T cell repertoires in COVID-19. Study-wide context: T cells, B-cell-depleted T cells, or PBMCs provided the cDNA or gDNA that served as material.

How the authors handled the data: Amplification from reference gene primers served as the basis for estimated nucleated cell counts. Libraries were prepared by immunoSEQ multiplex PCR; TCRdb keeps only in-frame clonotypes and omits some of them. The D gene and trimming were derived from the DNA, and the V and J assignments and clone size from that table. The data show 200,000 to 250,000 clones, 84% seen once. This CDR3 has 13 amino acids. Trimming pared 11 bases from V and 0 bases from J, leaving 10 bases between. Per germline, CDR1 SNHLY and CDR2 FYNNEI. The sequence was collected from a woman in her 50s with active or convalescent COVID-19. Sequences were obtained from peripheral blood. This chain uses TRBV2 with TRBJ2-2; D might be TRBD2 (5 bases). CDR3 loop: CAHRDPNTGELFF. In DNA, the CDR3 is TGTGCCCACCGGGATCCGAACACCGGGGAGCTGTTTTTT. Combining the CDR3 with reference TRBV2 and TRBJ2-2 gives the whole variable domain EPEVTQTPSHQVTQMGQEVILRCVPISNHLYFYWYRQILGQKVEFLVSFYNNEISEKSEIFDDQFSVERPDGSNFTLKIRSTKLEDSAMYFCAHRDPNTGELFFGEGSRLTVL.